The T cell receptor (beta chain) described here comes from a study of T cell changes during pregnancy in multiple sclerosis. The CDR3 extends over 15 amino acids. Germline V CDR1 and CDR2: SGHDN, FVKESK. After removal of 2 bases from V and 3 bases from J, the junction contained 4 bases not matched to a gene. The table lists this clone with a count of one. Profiled with immunoSEQ multiplex PCR; TCRdb holds only in-frame clones, not every one. The table has tens of thousands of clones, around 92% seen once. V usage is TRBV14 and J usage is TRBJ2-7, with 10 nucleotides matching TRBD2. This specimen consisted of peripheral blood, obtained after pregnancy. The receptor comes from a female donor with multiple sclerosis, enrolled in a pregnancy study. CDR3 sequence reads: CASSQYSGRIYEQYF. CDR3 nucleotide sequence: TGTGCCAGCAGCCAATATAGCGGGAGGATCTACGAGCAGTACTTC. Supplemented by reference TRBV14 and TRBJ2-7, the full variable domain reads EAGVTQFPSHSVIEKGQTVTLRCDPISGHDNLYWYRRVMGKEIKFLLHFVKESKQDESGMPNNRFLAERTGGTYSTLKVQPAELEDSGVYFCASSQYSGRIYEQYFGPGTRLTVT.